This TCR beta chain was obtained from a study of T-cell memory formation after mild COVID-19. V lost 6 bases to trimming and J lost 9 bases, with 12 bases between them. The CDR3 is 12 residues long. TCRdb reprocessed the 5' RACE reads with MiXCR, giving one entry per CDR3 protein. The repertoire holds around 300,000 distinct CDR3 sequences, with 18% as singletons. The J gene is TRBJ2-4, the V gene TRBV12-3 or TRBV12-4; D ambiguous. Source material: PBMCs or a T cell subset sorted from them (not recorded which). This receptor was identified in a man aged 18 to 30 who had mild COVID-19 (a few samples of this study predate the infection). Cell type and time point are not known. CDR3 coding DNA: TGTGCCAGCAGGACGTCCGACGGCATTCAGTACTTC. Translating it yields CASRTSDGIQYF.